A single T cell receptor beta chain is shown here with its context. What it binds is not known. Germline is not matched at one junction end, which may reflect a read error. The entry originates in a study of T-cell memory formation after mild COVID-19. General study points: That cross-reactive memory joined was suggested by some responding clones appearing in pre-infection memory.

Sample barcodes and UMIs were carried by the TCR alpha and TCR beta cDNA libraries that 5'RACE generated with constant-segment primers. From the 5' RACE reads, TCRdb called clonotypes with MiXCR, one entry per CDR3 protein. The table lists roughly 480,000 distinct CDR3 sequences, 20% to 30% of them singletons. Per germline, CDR1 MGHRA and CDR2 YSYEKL. The CDR3 length is 14 residues. This TCR derives from an adult woman who had mild COVID-19 (a few samples of this study predate the infection). Cell type and time point are not known. Sample: PBMCs or a T cell subset sorted from them (not recorded which). The rearrangement links TRBV4-1 to TRBJ1-1; maybe TRBD1 (6 bases). CDR3 DNA: TGCGCCAGCAGCCAAGATCGCCAGGGGACTGAGGCTTTCTTT. It is translated as CASSQDRQGTEAFF.